Listed below are T cell receptor beta chains from one sample, sequenced in a study of T cells in Graves' hyperthyroidism and ophthalmopathy. TCRdb re-analysed the multiplex PCR reads in MiXCR, keeping a single row per CDR3 protein. The repertoire holds around 500,000 distinct CDR3 sequences, with approximately 16% as singletons. Sequencing used blood. The receptors come from a woman under 40 with Graves' ophthalmopathy. Both conserved end residues are part of each CDR3. Fields, in order: D gene, clone size, J gene, V gene, CDR3 protein, CDR3 DNA. D genes are given only for firm matches. A row's size may be missing; if present it is once, few, many or a size class.

- | many | TRBJ2-3 | TRBV19 | CASSIEGRDPTDTQYF | TGTGCCAGTAGTATAGAGGGGCGGGACCCCACAGATACGCAGTATTTT
- | - | TRBJ2-5 | TRBV7-9 | CASSLGGRNQETQYF | TGTGCCAGCAGCTTAGGTGGGAGAAACCAAGAGACCCAGTACTTC
TRBD1 | few | TRBJ1-5 | TRBV12-3/TRBV12-4 | CASSLVSTGFRSNQPQHF | TGTGCCAGCAGTTTAGTTTCGACAGGGTTTAGAAGCAATCAGCCCCAGCATTTT
- | many | TRBJ1-4 | TRBV28 | CASSSLKKATNEKLFF | TGTGCCAGCAGTTCTCTCAAGAAGGCAACTAATGAAAAACTGTTTTTT
TRBD1 | - | TRBJ2-5 | TRBV7-2 | CASSFRQGQYF | TGTGCCAGCAGCTTTAGACAGGGTCAGTACTTC
TRBD1 | - | TRBJ1-6 | TRBV4-3 | CASSQGTGPPSPLHF | TGCGCCAGCAGCCAAGGGACAGGGCCTCCTTCACCCCTCCACTTT
- | few | TRBJ2-1 | TRBV7-2 | CASSLLVGGYNEQFF | TGTGCCAGCAGCTTATTGGTAGGCGGTTACAATGAGCAGTTCTTC
- | - | TRBJ2-5 | TRBV10-3 | CAIREVAFQETQYF | TGTGCCATCAGGGAGGTGGCTTTCCAAGAGACCCAGTACTTC
TRBD1 | few | TRBJ2-5 | TRBV5-1 | CASSLEDRGEETQYF | TGCGCCAGCAGCTTGGAGGACAGGGGGGAGGAGACCCAGTACTTC
TRBD2 | many | TRBJ2-1 | TRBV3-1 | CASSLRIAGGLGDNEQFF | TGTGCCAGCAGCCTCCGAATAGCGGGAGGGCTAGGAGACAATGAGCAGTTCTTC
TRBD2 | - | TRBJ2-7 | TRBV4-3 | CASSQDLGRGGRISYEQYF | TGCGCCAGCAGCCAAGATCTTGGGCGTGGCGGGAGGATCTCCTACGAGCAGTACTTC
TRBD2 | many | TRBJ2-7 | TRBV6-1 | CASSLPTSGATYEQYF | TGTGCCAGCAGTCTCCCGACTAGCGGGGCGACCTACGAGCAGTACTTC
- | many | TRBJ2-2 | TRBV7-2 | CASSLVSLRLANTGELFF | TGTGCCAGCAGCTTGGTCTCCCTCCGGCTCGCGAACACCGGGGAGCTGTTTTTT
TRBD2 | many | TRBJ2-3 | TRBV7-2 | CASSLVLAGGIDTQYF | TGTGCCAGCAGCTTAGTCCTAGCGGGAGGTATTGATACGCAGTATTTT
TRBD1 | - | TRBJ2-7 | TRBV10-2 | CASSEDRDRAENYEQYF | TGCGCCAGCAGTGAGGACCGGGACAGGGCGGAGAACTACGAGCAGTACTTC
- | many | TRBJ2-2 | TRBV20-1 | CSARDWLASNTGELFF | TGCAGTGCTAGAGATTGGCTAGCGAGTAACACCGGGGAGCTGTTTTTT
TRBD2 | many | TRBJ2-1 | TRBV20-1 | CSAERSGRASNEQFF | TGCAGTGCCGAAAGAAGCGGGAGGGCGTCCAATGAGCAGTTCTTC
TRBD2 | - | TRBJ2-2 | TRBV6-2/TRBV6-3 | CASSYVPGGPETGELFF | TGTGCCAGCAGTTACGTCCCGGGGGGACCGGAGACCGGGGAGCTGTTTTTT
TRBD1 | - | TRBJ2-4 | TRBV27 | CASSLSRQGGNIQYF | TGTGCCAGCAGTTTATCCCGACAGGGGGGGAACATTCAGTACTTC
- | - | TRBJ2-1 | TRBV7-2 | CASSSSYTSYNEQFF | TGTGCCAGCAGCTCCAGCTACACAAGCTACAATGAGCAGTTCTTC